This section outlines one TCR beta chain sequence together with its context. This clone has just a few counts. Its antigen target is currently unknown. No qualities accompany the bases; no much larger clone lies one base away. The data are from a study of cytomegalovirus exposure and HLA in healthy donors (dated by TCRdb to the late 2010s). About the full investigation: In an earlier analysis of some 550 of the donors, around 290 Gb of sequence data and some 120 million unique TCR beta sequences from 180 million or so T cells were reported. A later genetic analysis used genome-wide SNP genotypes for about 65% of the roughly 670 donors, treating that subset as a discovery cohort. Every discovery cohort repertoire had been produced on one sequencing platform. The aim of the study was to test whether cataloging public T cell receptors could identify signatures of past pathogen exposure. Among roughly 400 genotyped donors of the cohort, an average of about 240,000 unique TCR beta nucleotide sequences was sequenced per donor, of which approximately 18% were non-productive. The number of typed donors differed by locus: roughly 620-640 for A, B, C, DRB1 and DQB1; roughly 510 for DQA1; 600 to 610 for DPA1; and around 470 for DPB1. Roughly five DR-DQ haplotypes were handled as single units for association and clustering because linkage in the cohort was strong. Both class I and class II loci were covered by HLA typing, at four-digit resolution. Along with the approximately 700-subject first cohort, a separate validation cohort of over a hundred different subjects was used. Of the approximately 400 genotyped donors, about 80% fell in the genetic ancestry cluster associated with self-reported Caucasian donors. Rather than drawing on any new phenotypic data, the later analysis identified candidate immune exposures from TCR beta sequences and the way those sequences occurred across donors. A later analysis re-analyzed previously published TCR beta repertoires from roughly 600 donors and added high-resolution HLA genotyping to study TCR occurrence patterns. An early release covering roughly 600 HLA-typed donors comprised about 310 gigabases of sequencing data and around 80 million unique TCR sequences. Alongside the repertoire data, information on donor age, sex, ethnicity and CMV serostatus was compiled. The study combined high-throughput TCR immunosequencing, statistical association of individual TCRs with disease status, and machine learning to predict cytomegalovirus infection status. An earlier analysis of around 580 of the donors used high-throughput TCR beta sequencing to judge whether each TCR beta V gene segment behaved as functional or pseudogenic. The study used immunosequencing to profile the T cell repertoires of several hundred subjects and linked those repertoires to cytomegalovirus serostatus. The study at large found these results: Some IMGT-functional V segments, including TRBV6-2 and TRBV6-3, could not be told apart with the 87-base-pair reads, so those segments were excluded. In a later genetic analysis, a missense DCLRE1C variant was associated with V-gene and J-gene trimming of TCR beta chains, and the association was replicated in an independent cohort. According to a later analysis, most CMV-associated TCR beta chains appeared to be HLA-restricted, and the HLA associations seemed to be driven largely by CMV exposure. Correlated functional status among segregating V segments might be attributable to linkage disequilibrium, but an unknown experimental factor could not be ruled out. At a false discovery rate of 0.05, a later analysis linked 15,000 to 20,000 TCR beta sequences to specific HLA alleles. This cohort had only TCR beta chains sequenced, and the lack of alpha or paired-chain data limited which features could be detected. Cytomegalovirus status was reported to be diagnosed by the classifier with high specificity and sensitivity in both the original and validation cohorts. Presence/absence analyses assumed roughly uniform sequencing depth across donors, an assumption that may not hold. In a later analysis, HLA-associated TCR beta chains showed more clonal expansion and lower generation probabilities than non-associated chains that were equally common. Because counts were too low, roughly 18 rarely observed V segments, including chromosome 9 orphons, were left out of the earlier analysis of several hundred of the donors. According to a later analysis, TCR association rates differed among HLA loci, with DRB1 alleles showing the most associated TCRs and HLA-C alleles showing the fewest. In vitro tests confirmed that a few of the cytomegalovirus-associated TCR beta chains recognize cytomegalovirus antigens. When HLA alleles, especially DR and DQ, strongly co-occurred, TCR associations were difficult to assign to individual alleles. According to the authors, the approach could potentially be generalized to other disease states and immunological phenotypes. A total of some 180 TCR beta chains were listed by the study as associated with cytomegalovirus. Most TCR sequences were observed very rarely across donors, whereas some public TCRs were present in many individuals. A further reported finding was that TCR beta sequences accurately predicted the HLA-A and HLA-B alleles for most subjects in the first cohort. A cluster of highly shared sequence variants was judged likely to represent a technical artifact of the sequencing pipeline. According to a later analysis, parvovirus B19, influenza, CMV and Epstein-Barr virus appeared linked to several top co-occurrence clusters. Because HLA typing was unavailable for some donors at each locus, only the typed subset was used in association tests. An earlier analysis of several hundred of the donors showed that most TCR beta V segments appeared in productive rearrangements either about 87% or about 30% of the time, which broadly matched IMGT annotations. Immune exposure information for the cohort was limited to CMV serostatus. Compared with the 666-donor mean, donors in an Asian-associated ancestry cluster had fewer N-insertions in productive TCRs, according to a later genetic analysis.

Sequences LGHNA (CDR1) and YSLEER (CDR2) are obtained from the germline V gene. V drops 0 bases and J drops 8 bases, leaving 16 bases in between. The CDR3, cysteine through phenylalanine, is 16 amino acids long. Only the CDR3 region is kept as DNA, spanning 48 bases read in frame from base 1. The cohort comprised around 700 healthy bone marrow donors. Cohort members were all nominally healthy when sampled, although unrecorded immune exposures were likely present. The donor was CMV seronegative and belonged to the group of 320 or so seronegative cohort members. Every donor gave a peripheral blood sample, and the peripheral blood mononuclear cells from that sample were used for TCR beta sequencing. The Qiagen DNeasy Blood Extraction Kit was used to extract genomic DNA from the blood cell samples. The library came from the immunoSEQ multiplex PCR assay. For the multiplex PCR, a mixture combining 60 forward primers for TCR Vbeta segments and 13 reverse primers for TCR Jbeta segments was used. The CDR3 region of rearranged TCR beta genes was amplified from genomic DNA by a multiplex PCR assay. The amplified TCR beta libraries were sequenced on the Illumina HiSeq System as 87-base-pair reads. Regarding the original processing steps: In a later analysis, about 80 million unique TCR beta chains were counted across the approximately 640 repertoires, and roughly 11 million of these chains were shared by at least two donors. To remove PCR and sequencing errors, raw reads were error-corrected and collapsed into unique sequences using a nearest-neighbor algorithm that merged closely related sequences. To assign V, D and J gene segments, CDR3 sequences were aligned to IMGT reference sequences. For a sequence to be retained, a match of at least six nucleotides was required to both a V gene segment and a J gene segment. A rearrangement counted as productive if the CDR3 had no stop codons and remained in frame with V and J, and every other rearrangement counted as non-productive. CDR3 was defined by IMGT convention, running from the second conserved V-encoded cysteine to the conserved J-encoded phenylalanine. The earlier analysis of about 500 of the donors excluded sequences that lacked an unambiguous match to a single V gene segment. In an earlier analysis of a few hundred of the donors, V segments were called functional above 56.7% productive rearrangements and were called segregating when the between-donor standard deviation exceeded 5%. To diagnose cytomegalovirus status from the catalog of TCR beta chain sequences, a statistical classification framework was built. In a later analysis, V and J genes were assigned by comparing TCR nucleotide sequences against IMGT/GENE-DB human TR gene sequences. A later analysis assigned CDR3 sequences and most-parsimonious VDJ recombination scenarios with the TCRdist pipeline. A later analysis defined each TCR beta chain by its CDR3 amino acid sequence plus V-gene family, and excluded reads lacking a unique V-gene family. As a way to deal with suspected cross-contamination and a sequencing artifact, a later analysis dropped 500 to 700 nucleotide sequences that were highly shared and had low generation probability. In a later analysis, a clonal expansion index was calculated for each public chain from normalized within-repertoire ranks of inferred template counts. Generation probabilities in a later analysis came from a VDJ recombination model fitted to out-of-frame rearrangements, and those results were checked against IGoR. A later analysis scored TCR-TCR, TCR-HLA and TCR-CMV co-occurrence with hypergeometric tests, applying a repertoire-size bias correction to TCR pairs. To estimate false discovery rates, a later analysis permuted the HLA or CMV assignments 20 times. In a later analysis, co-occurring TCRs were grouped using DBSCAN, and TCRdist sequence similarity was added for clustering within HLA-allele-positive subsets. For co-occurrence clustering, repertoires with fewer than 30,000 or more than 120,000 public chains were excluded, along with a handful of repertoires with anomalous nucleotide sharing. TCRdb carries this immuneACCESS record with in-frame sequences only. Its versions omit some clonotypes, under half of them owing to an unresolved V gene in the studies checked, with the rest unexplained. That table is the source of V, J and clone size, and D and trimming were worked out from the DNA. Within this sample are roughly 120,000 clones, with around 10% of them counted one time only. The top ten constitute 2.5% to 3.5% of the sample.

The sample consisted of PBMCs. In this chain, TRBV4-3 is recombined with TRBJ1-4, and TRBD1 may be the D gene, going by 6 matching bases. The TCR sequence derives from a man younger than 40 in good health and CMV-seronegative. Here is the DNA: TGCGCCAGCAGCCAAGACCGTACAGGGCGGGGGGAAAAACTGTTTTTT. This gives the protein CASSQDRTGRGEKLFF.